This TCR beta chain was captured by sequencing in a study of CD8 T cells in ankylosing spondylitis. For TCR beta, libraries came from quantitative 5'-RACE with molecular barcodes. In TCRdb, the 5' RACE reads were re-called with MiXCR into one record per CDR3 protein. The sample lists under 250,000 distinct CDR3 sequences, 7.5% to 9.5% occurring once. Overall study findings and caveats: Reported data indicate significant enrichment of disease-linked clones within matched ankylosing spondylitis synovial fluid.

The sample holds many counts of this clonotype. Its target is unknown. Sequenced sample: blood, either unsorted or a sorted T cell fraction (not recorded which). This TCR was recovered from a female donor with ankylosing spondylitis or in good health (not recorded which).

CDR3 protein: CSAISSGRKFF. In DNA form, the CDR3 reads TGCAGTGCTATTTCTAGCGGGAGGAAGTTCTTC. This sequence joins TRBV20-1 and TRBJ2-1; 11 bases align to TRBD2. The CDR3 runs to 11 residues. The V and J ends lost 4 bases and 14 bases, in that order; junction bases with no gene match: 4. Germline V CDR1 and CDR2: DFQATT, SNEGSKA (reference sequence).